This TCR beta chain came from a study of blood T cell repertoires in COVID-19. Background on the study: Sources were T cells, B-cell-depleted T cells, or PBMCs; the material itself was cDNA or gDNA.

The length of the CDR3 is 15 residues. Germline CDR1 reads SGHDT; CDR2 reads YYEEEE. The trim removed 4 bases at V and 0 bases at J, leaving 7 bases unmatched. As processed by the authors: Cell counts per sample came from amplifying reference gene primers. Method: immunoSEQ multiplex PCR; TCRdb's copy keeps in-frame clones and lacks some. V and J calls and clone size are those listed in that table; D and trimming were worked out from the DNA. The data show about 230,000 clones, with 80% to 85% seen just once and around 30% held by the top ten. J is TRBJ2-7 and V is TRBV5-6; TRBD2 matches 7 bases. The TCR comes from a man aged 40-49 years with acute or convalescent COVID-19. Sample: peripheral blood. The CDR3 coding sequence is TGTGCCAGCAGCCAGTCGGGGAGGGTCTCCTACGAGCAGTACTTC. It yields the protein CASSQSGRVSYEQYF.